The next 20 T cell receptor beta chains were all read from a single sample in a study of T-cell reconstitution after alpha-beta-depleted transplantation in children. Using unique molecular identifiers, the investigators prepared the TCRbeta library. MiXCR, applied by TCRdb to the PCR reads, yields one record per CDR3 protein. The table has around 600,000 distinct CDR3 sequences, about 11% seen once. Source: PBMCs from the stem cell graft donor, taken from the stem cell graft. Receptors were obtained from a human donor who donated a stem cell graft to a child with acute myeloid leukemia.

At least ten counts were recorded for this clonotype. The CDR3 loop reads CSVETGSLFSGANVLTF. The CDR3 DNA is TGCAGCGTTGAAACCGGGTCTCTATTCTCTGGGGCCAACGTCCTGACTTTC. This chain joins TRBV29-1 and TRBJ2-6; no reliable D call. The CDR3 has 17 amino acids. The V end was cut by 2 bases, the J end by 0 bases, with 14 bases between. CDR1 is SQVTM, CDR2 ANQGSEA, per germline.

This clonotype was seen only a few times. The chain couples TRBV29-1 to TRBJ1-1; the match to TRBD1 covers 7 bases. V shed 5 bases, J shed 11 bases, and the junction held 14 bases outside the gene matches. This CDR3 is built from 13 residues. From germline, CDR1 is SQVTM and CDR2 ANQGSEA. The CDR3 DNA reads TGCAGCGTTCAACTTGGCCGACAGGGTGAGGCTTTCTTT. It codes for CSVQLGRQGEAFF.

This rearrangement joins TRBV20-1 to TRBJ2-7; TRBD1 aligns across 7 bases. The V gene end was trimmed by 0 bases and the J gene end by 2 bases; junction bases not matched to a gene: 4. This CDR3 has 14 residues. Germline CDR1 and CDR2: DFQATT and SNEGSKA (reference sequence). The CDR3 DNA is TGCAGTGCTAGAGACGGACAGGCCCCCTACGAGCAGTACTTC. Protein sequence: CSARDGQAPYEQYF.

This clonotype was seen many times. The chain combines TRBV12-3 or TRBV12-4 with TRBJ2-7; D perhaps matches TRBD1 (5 bases). This CDR3 is built from 13 residues. The V gene lost 1 base and the J gene lost 2 bases, with 6 bases spanning the gap. The DNA for the CDR3 is TGTGCCAGCAGTTTAGGACAGCCCTACGAGCAGTACTTC. Residues: CASSLGQPYEQYF.

The chain couples TRBV7-3 to TRBJ2-6, with 10 nucleotides matching TRBD1. CDR3 length equals 17 residues. Germline CDR1 SGHTA, CDR2 FQGTGA. Trimming at V came to 4 bases and at J to 0 bases, leaving 3 bases not matched to a gene. This chain's CDR3 is CASSSGQGDSGANVLTF. CDR3 nucleotide sequence: TGTGCCAGCAGCTCCGGACAGGGGGACTCTGGGGCCAACGTCCTGACTTTC. Full variable domain (outside the CDR3, taken from reference TRBV7-3 and TRBJ2-6): GAGVSQTPSNKVTEKGKYVELRCDPISGHTALYWYRQSLGQGPEFLIYFQGTGAADDSGLPNDRFFAVRPEGSVSTLKIQRTERGDSAVYLCASSSGQGDSGANVLTFGAGSRLTVL.

This clonotype has more than one count but fewer than ten. The CDR3 sequence: CAISADPDTQYF. CDR3 sequence (DNA): TGTGCCATCAGTGCGGACCCAGATACGCAGTATTTT. The V gene is TRBV10-3, the J gene TRBJ2-3; no reliable D call. CDR1 is ENHRY and CDR2 is SYGVKD in the germline V gene. The CDR3 length is 12 residues. Trimming removed 4 bases from V and 4 bases from J, with 6 bases in between.

This clonotype has just a few counts. The chain has TRBV7-9 and TRBJ2-7; 11 nucleotides align to TRBD1. Germline CDR1 SEHNR, CDR2 FQNEAQ (reference sequence). This CDR3 contains 13 residues. Trimming at V came to 8 bases and at J to 2 bases, leaving 2 bases not matched to a gene. CDR3 nucleotide sequence: TGTGCCAGCGGACAGGGGGCACCCTACGAGCAGTACTTC. Its translation is CASGQGAPYEQYF.

In its sample, this clonotype was seen a few times. The chain is built from TRBV19 and TRBJ2-5, with D unresolved. Germline V gene lookup returns CDR1 LNHDA and CDR2 SQIVND (reference sequence). This CDR3 has 15 amino acids. The V end was cut by 0 bases, the J end by 1 base, with 9 bases between. In DNA, the CDR3 is TGTGCCAGTAGTATAGATCGCACAGCCCAAGAGACCCAGTACTTC. Its translation is CASSIDRTAQETQYF.

In its sample, this clonotype was seen many times. This chain joins TRBV5-1 and TRBJ2-5, with TRBD2 identical over 7 bases. The CDR3 has 15 amino acids. Germline CDR1 is SGHRS and CDR2 is YFSETQ. The junction had 12 bases not matched to a gene; V was cut back by 3 bases and J by 7 bases. In DNA form, the CDR3 reads TGCGCCAGCAGCTCGGCCGGGACTACCATTGCGACCCAGTACTTC. It codes for CASSSAGTTIATQYF.

This clonotype was counted at least ten times. The junction does not match germline at one end; this may be a read error. The V gene is TRBV12-3 or TRBV12-4, the J gene TRBJ1-1; D is ambiguous. The CDR3 consists of 12 residues. The DNA for the CDR3 is TGTGCCAGCAGATTAGGGAGTCCTGAAGCTTTCTTT. As protein: CASRLGSPEAFF.

In its sample, this clonotype was seen a few times. The chain has TRBV6-1 and TRBJ2-5; 9 bases match TRBD1. This CDR3 has 14 amino acids. J was trimmed by 3 bases and V by 2 bases; bases with no gene match: 1. CDR1 is MNHNS and CDR2 is SASEGT in the germline V gene. The CDR3 loop is CASSEWTGEETQYF. CDR3 DNA: TGTGCCAGCAGTGAATGGACAGGGGAAGAGACCCAGTACTTC.

The V call is TRBV30, the J call TRBJ2-7; 9 nucleotides line up with TRBD1. The germline V gene encodes CDR1 GTSNPN and CDR2 SVGIG (reference sequence). This CDR3 spans 13 amino acids. V lost 2 bases and J lost 6; bases outside the gene matches: 5. DNA of the CDR3: TGTGCCTGGAGTTATCAGACAGGGGGCGAGCAGTACTTC. Translation: CAWSYQTGGEQYF.

In its sample, this clonotype was seen a few times. The rearrangement joins TRBV20-1 to TRBJ2-2, with no clear D. This CDR3 is built from 13 residues. Germline V gene lookup returns CDR1 DFQATT and CDR2 SNEGSKA (reference sequence). Trimming removed 6 bases at V and 0 bases at J, with 8 bases between. The CDR3 region is CSAHYSNTGELFF. The DNA for the CDR3 is TGCAGTGCACACTATTCGAACACCGGGGAGCTGTTTTTT.

This clonotype showed up many times. This chain links TRBV28 with TRBJ2-7; D possibly corresponds to TRBD2 (7 bases). Germline CDR1 reads MDHEN; CDR2 reads SYDVKM. The CDR3 has 15 residues. Trimming took off 4 bases at V and 6 bases at J, with 19 bases between the two ends. CDR3 nucleotide sequence: TGTGCCAGCAGTTCCCCCGAGGGGGGGGCCTCCGAGCAGTACTTC. Amino acids: CASSSPEGGASEQYF.

The table lists this clonotype with many counts. CDR3 protein: CASSWGGSEQYF. In nucleotides, the CDR3 is TGTGCCAGCAGCTGGGGCGGGAGCGAGCAGTACTTC. The V call is TRBV12-3 or TRBV12-4, the J call TRBJ2-7, with 7 nucleotides matching TRBD2. The junction had 5 bases not matched to a gene; V was cut back by 6 bases and J by 6 bases. CDR3 length equals 12 residues.

In its sample, this clonotype was seen many times. This chain connects TRBV5-5 to TRBJ2-1; the match to TRBD2 covers 7 bases. The J segment lost 0 bases and the V segment lost 4 bases, leaving 4 bases of the junction unmatched. Germline CDR1 reads SGHKS; CDR2 reads YYEKEE (reference sequence). This CDR3 is 15 amino acids long. The CDR3 region has the DNA TGTGCCAGCAGCCAGATAGCGGGCTCCTACAATGAGCAGTTCTTC. It translates to CASSQIAGSYNEQFF. Full variable domain (missing parts from reference TRBV5-5 and TRBJ2-1): DAGVTQSPTHLIKTRGQQVTLRCSPISGHKSVSWYQQVLGQGPQFIFQYYEKEERGRGNFPDRFSARQFPNYSSELNVNALLLGDSALYLCASSQIAGSYNEQFFGPGTRLTVL.

The table lists this clonotype with a few counts. This chain joins TRBV10-3 and TRBJ2-5, with D hard to call. Germline values: CDR1 ENHRY, CDR2 SYGVKD. The CDR3 has 13 amino acids. The ends were cut back, 4 bases at V and 4 bases at J, with 10 bases in the middle. CDR3 DNA: TGTGCCATCAGTGCTCAGAGAGGAGAGACCCAGTACTTC. Protein product: CAISAQRGETQYF.

This rearrangement joins TRBV7-3 to TRBJ2-6, with D perhaps matching TRBD1 (7 bases). With 5 bases removed from V and 2 bases from J, the gap between germline ends came to 16 bases. The CDR3 is 17 amino acids. Germline CDR1 and CDR2: SGHTA and FQGTGA. CDR3 sequence: CASSILQGRPGANVLTF. CDR3 DNA sequence: TGTGCCAGCAGCATCTTACAGGGGAGGCCTGGGGCCAACGTCCTGACTTTC.

Many counts were recorded for this clonotype. The V and J genes are TRBV20-1 and TRBJ2-3; 13 bases map to TRBD2. This CDR3 region has 16 residues. CDR1 is DFQATT and CDR2 is SNEGSKA in the germline V gene (reference sequence). The ends lost 6 bases at V and 3 bases at J; junction bases unmatched: 9. The CDR3, as DNA: TGCAGTGCGCGGACTAGCGGGAGTTTGAGAACAGATACGCAGTATTTT. Amino acids: CSARTSGSLRTDTQYF.

This chain links TRBV30 with TRBJ1-4; 7 bases are shared with TRBD1. The CDR3 loop spans 14 amino acids. The J segment lost 4 bases and the V segment lost 5 bases, leaving 7 bases of the junction unmatched. Germline assignment: CDR1 GTSNPN and CDR2 SVGIG (reference sequence). CDR3 protein: CAWFRQGVNEKLFF. The CDR3 coding sequence is TGTGCCTGGTTTCGACAGGGCGTTAATGAAAAACTGTTTTTT.